The subject of this entry is one T cell receptor beta chain. The protocol was immunoSEQ multiplex PCR, while the TCRdb copy is restricted to in-frame clones and leaves out a portion. Of tens of thousands of clones in the sample, roughly four fifths were seen once. This entry belongs to a study of OX40 agonist ivuxolimab in advanced cancers. V was shortened by 2 bases and J by 5 bases, with 13 bases between the two germline ends. The germline V gene has CDR1 SGDLS and CDR2 YYNGEE. The CDR3 totals 14 residues. The chain uses TRBV9 and TRBJ2-5; unclear D gene. Sequencing was performed on CD4+ or CD8+ T cells sorted from blood, taken in a trial of the OX40 agonist ivuxolimab. The TCR sequence derives from an adult with an advanced solid tumor such as melanoma, head and neck, liver or kidney cancer. The CDR3 nucleotides are TGTGCCAGCAGCGTTGACGGTTCCAGGGAGACCCAGTACTTC. Amino acids: CASSVDGSRETQYF.